This TCR beta chain was documented in a study of identical twins. Whole-study findings and limits: Invariant MAIT and iNKT cells could partly confound zero-insertion analyses.

This CDR3 region has 14 residues. Trimming took 3 bases from V and 5 from J, leaving 11 bases between them. Germline V gene lookup returns CDR1 MNHEY and CDR2 SMNVEV (reference sequence). Carrying unique molecular identifiers, the cDNA also gained a universal primer site through template switching. TCRdb used MiXCR to reprocess the 5' RACE reads, holding one entry per CDR3 protein. The data show 450,000 or so distinct CDR3 sequences, approximately 15% seen once. This clonotype was counted only a few times. Its antigen is not identified. The same data also went into a second study, on yellow fever vaccine responses in identical twins.

The sample was CD4+ T cells sorted from blood. This chain uses TRBV27 with TRBJ2-1; the D gene is possibly TRBD2 (7 bases). The TCR comes from a woman between 18 and 29 years old in good health. The DNA of the CDR3 is TGTGCCAGCAGTTTCGGGGGGCCGGACAATGAGCAGTTCTTC. This translates into CASSFGGPDNEQFF.